Listed here is a single T cell receptor (beta chain). The source of the sample is a study of blood T cell repertoires in COVID-19. About the study: The United States, Italy and Spain were the sources of the acute and convalescent COVID-19 samples. From T cells, B-cell-depleted T cells, or PBMCs came the material, which was cDNA or gDNA.

Trimming shortened V by 3 bases and J by 0 bases, and 12 bases separated the two germline ends. Per germline, CDR1 SGHTS and CDR2 YDEGEE. The CDR3 has 15 amino acids. Per the authors' pipeline: Estimation of nucleated cell counts was performed using reference gene primer amplification. Using immunoSEQ multiplex PCR, the repertoire was profiled, and TCRdb retains in-frame clones only, with some absent. From that table come the V and J calls and clone size; the DNA was used to work out D and trimming. The sample consists of 300,000 or so clones, around 83% of them appearing once. The specimen was peripheral blood. This chain links TRBV5-8 with TRBJ1-1; D may be TRBD1 (5 bases). The receptor was isolated from a woman aged 50 to 65 with acute or convalescent COVID-19. Here the CDR3 DNA reads TGTGCCAGCAGCTCTCGGGTGGGGCTGAACACTGAAGCTTTCTTT. It codes for CASSSRVGLNTEAFF. Variable domain in full (rest from reference TRBV5-8 and TRBJ1-1): EAGVTQSPTHLIKTRGQQATLRCSPISGHTSVYWYQQALGLGLQFLLWYDEGEERNRGNFPPRFSGRQFPNYSSELNVNALELEDSALYLCASSSRVGLNTEAFFGQGTRLTVV.